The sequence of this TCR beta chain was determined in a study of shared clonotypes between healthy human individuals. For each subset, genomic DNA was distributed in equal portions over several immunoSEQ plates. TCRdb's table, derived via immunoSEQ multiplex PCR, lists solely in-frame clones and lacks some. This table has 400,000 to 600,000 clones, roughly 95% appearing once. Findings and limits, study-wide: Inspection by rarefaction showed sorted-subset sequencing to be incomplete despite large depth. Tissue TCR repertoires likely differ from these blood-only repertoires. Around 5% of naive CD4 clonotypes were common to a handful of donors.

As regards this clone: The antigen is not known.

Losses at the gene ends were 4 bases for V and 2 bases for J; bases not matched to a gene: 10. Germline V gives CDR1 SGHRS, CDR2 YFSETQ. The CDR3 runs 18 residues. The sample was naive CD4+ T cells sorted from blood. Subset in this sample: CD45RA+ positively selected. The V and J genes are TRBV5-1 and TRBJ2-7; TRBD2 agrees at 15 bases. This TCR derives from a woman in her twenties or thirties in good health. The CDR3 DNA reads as TGCGCCAGCAGCGCGGCCGGGACTAGCGGGAGGTTCCCCTACGAGCAGTACTTC. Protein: CASSAAGTSGRFPYEQYF. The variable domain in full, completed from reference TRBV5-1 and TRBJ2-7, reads KAGVTQTPRYLIKTRGQQVTLSCSPISGHRSVSWYQQTPGQGLQFLFEYFSETQRNKGNFPGRFSGRQFSNSRSEMNVSTLELGDSALYLCASSAAGTSGRFPYEQYFGPGTRLTVT.